These T cell receptor beta chains were read from a single sample in a study of cytomegalovirus exposure and HLA in healthy donors. The method was immunoSEQ multiplex PCR; TCRdb's version includes in-frame clones alone and lacks a portion of them. The data hold 120,000 or so clones, with less than 85% observed a single time. The sequenced sample was PBMCs. Receptors were obtained from a man younger than 40 in good health and CMV-seropositive. CDR3s include the opening cysteine and the closing phenylalanine or tryptophan. The order of the fields is D gene, J gene, clone size, V gene, CDR3 DNA, CDR3 protein. The D gene is left open where the match is weak. Clone size is shown for a subset of rows, as once, few, many or a class of expanded clone.

.,TRBJ2-3,once,TRBV11-2,TGTGCCAGCAGCTCGCTCAGGGAACAGGCAGATACGCAGTATTTT,CASSSLREQADTQYF
.,TRBJ1-1,.,TRBV5-1,TGCGCCAGCAGCTTGGCAGGGGACACTGAAGCTTTCTTT,CASSLAGDTEAFF
.,TRBJ1-4,.,TRBV28,TGTGCCAGCAGTTCCATTTCAACTAATGAAAAACTGTTTTTT,CASSSISTNEKLFF
.,TRBJ2-1,.,TRBV7-3,TGTGCCAGCAGCCAGGGGGGTTACAATGAGCAGTTCTTC,CASSQGGYNEQFF
TRBD1,TRBJ2-2,.,TRBV5-6,TGTGCCAGCAGCTTTGGACAGGGACACAACACCGGGGAGCTGTTTTTT,CASSFGQGHNTGELFF
.,TRBJ1-2,.,TRBV11-2,TGTGCCAGCAGCCTAGGCGGGGGCCTCAACTATGGCTACACCTTC,CASSLGGGLNYGYTF
.,TRBJ2-2,.,TRBV27,TGTGCCAGCAGCCTTATCAGGGATGCCAGGAACACCGGGGAGCTGTTTTTT,CASSLIRDARNTGELFF
.,TRBJ2-5,.,TRBV21-1,TGTGCCAGCAGCAAATTTGGACAGGGGGGGACCCAAGAGACCCAGTACTTC,CASSKFGQGGTQETQYF
.,TRBJ1-1,.,TRBV4-2,TGTGCCAGCAGCCAAGAGGGACAACTGAACACTGAAGCTTTCTTT,CASSQEGQLNTEAFF
.,TRBJ1-4,few,TRBV5-1,TGCGCCAGCAGTAAGGCTGGGGAGGCTAATGAAAAACTGTTTTTT,CASSKAGEANEKLFF
.,TRBJ1-1,few,TRBV19,TGTGCCAGTAGTATGCCCCTAACGAACACTGAAGCTTTCTTT,CASSMPLTNTEAFF
.,TRBJ2-1,.,TRBV30,TGTGCCTGGACATCGGGAACTAGGACCTACAATGAGCAGTTCTTC,CAWTSGTRTYNEQFF
TRBD2,TRBJ2-7,.,TRBV4-1,TGCGCCAGCAGCCTCGGGGGGGCCAGGAGCTCCTACGAGCAGTACTTC,CASSLGGARSSYEQYF
.,TRBJ2-4,.,TRBV19,TGTGCCAGTAGTACGAACGAGGGGAAGGGGGAAAACAGTCAGTACTTC,CASSTNEGKGENSQYF
TRBD1,TRBJ1-3,.,TRBV27,TGTGCCAGTAGGACAGGGGTCTCTGGAAACACCATATATTTT,CASRTGVSGNTIYF
TRBD1,TRBJ2-7,.,TRBV11-3,TGTGCCAGCAGCGGGGACAGGGGACACGAGCAGTACTTC,CASSGDRGHEQYF
.,TRBJ1-1,.,TRBV5-1,TGCGCCAGCAGCTTGGATGGTCAGACTGAAGCTTTCTTT,CASSLDGQTEAFF
.,TRBJ2-3,.,TRBV11-3,TGTGCCAGCAGCTTCTCAGGAAGCACAGATACGCAGTATTTT,CASSFSGSTDTQYF
TRBD2,TRBJ2-7,.,TRBV10-3,TGTGCCATCAGTGAGAGGACTAGCGGGGGACACGAGCAGTACTTC,CAISERTSGGHEQYF
TRBD1,TRBJ1-5,few,TRBV27,TGTGCCAGCAGCAAACAGGGGGCGGGTCAGCCCCAGCATTTT,CASSKQGAGQPQHF
TRBD1,TRBJ2-7,.,TRBV4-3,TGCGCCAGCAGCCAAGGGTGGGACAGGGGGCCCTCCTACGAGCAGTACTTC,CASSQGWDRGPSYEQYF
.,TRBJ1-5,.,TRBV9,TGTGCCAGCAGCGTAGGCGGGTCTGATCAGCCCCAGCATTTT,CASSVGGSDQPQHF
TRBD1,TRBJ2-5,.,TRBV14,TGTGCCAGCAGGCCTCAGGGGGCTTCGGACCAAGAGACCCAGTACTTC,CASRPQGASDQETQYF
.,TRBJ1-1,.,TRBV11-2,TGTGCCAGCAGCTTAGCAGGGATCACTGAAGCTTTCTTT,CASSLAGITEAFF
TRBD1,TRBJ1-5,.,TRBV10-3,TGTGCCATCAAGGGACAGGGTAGCAATCAGCCCCAGCATTTT,CAIKGQGSNQPQHF
.,TRBJ1-2,.,TRBV6-5,TGTGCCAGCAGTTACTCGCCAGGGGAATTGTCGTTTGGCTACACCTTC,CASSYSPGELSFGYTF
TRBD1,TRBJ1-5,.,TRBV30,TGTGCCTGGGAGCAGGGGGAGGATCAGCCCCAGCATTTT,CAWEQGEDQPQHF
.,TRBJ2-3,.,TRBV4-3,TGCGCCAGCAGCCAAGTCGATCACGGAGATACGCAGTATTTT,CASSQVDHGDTQYF
TRBD2,TRBJ2-3,.,TRBV6-1,TGTGCCAGCAGTGAAGCCCTAGCGGGGGGGGTAGATACGCAGTATTTT,CASSEALAGGVDTQYF
TRBD2,TRBJ2-7,.,TRBV5-4,TGTGCCAGCAGCGGGGCGGGGGGAGACTACGAGCAGTACTTC,CASSGAGGDYEQYF
TRBD1,TRBJ1-6,.,TRBV30,TGTGCCTGGATCCGGGACAGGGGCTATAATTCACCCCTCCACTTT,CAWIRDRGYNSPLHF
.,TRBJ2-7,.,TRBV29-1,TGCAGCGTTGTGTCGGGTCAGTACTCCTCCTACGAGCAGTACTTC,CSVVSGQYSSYEQYF
.,TRBJ2-7,.,TRBV18,TGTGCCAGCTCACCTAGGAACAGCGGCGAGCAGTACTTC,CASSPRNSGEQYF
.,TRBJ2-5,.,TRBV29-1,TGCAGCGTTGATGGGGGACTCCAAGAGACCCAGTACTTC,CSVDGGLQETQYF
TRBD1,TRBJ1-5,.,TRBV5-6,TGTGCCAGCAGCCAAAAGACAGGGTCTAGCAATCAGCCCCAGCATTTT,CASSQKTGSSNQPQHF
.,TRBJ1-5,.,TRBV6-1,TGTGCCAGCAGTGCATACAGGGATCGAGCCCTTAATCAGCCCCAGCATTTT,CASSAYRDRALNQPQHF
.,TRBJ2-7,.,TRBV14,TGTGCCAGCAGCCATTCGGGTAAGGCCTACGAGCAGTACTTC,CASSHSGKAYEQYF
TRBD1,TRBJ2-7,.,TRBV14,TGTGCCAAGAGGCCTGTGAGACAGGGGCGGCACGAGCAGTACTTC,CAKRPVRQGRHEQYF
TRBD2,TRBJ2-5,.,TRBV6-5,TGTGCCAGCAGTTACTGGTCTAGCGGAGAGACCCAGTACTTC,CASSYWSSGETQYF
TRBD2,TRBJ2-4,.,TRBV7-2,TGTGCCAGCAGCCTTAGCGGGGGGGCGTTATATGGCAAAAACATTCAGTACTTC,CASSLSGGALYGKNIQYF
.,TRBJ2-4,.,TRBV6-6,TGTGCCAGCAGTTACCTGGGGGCCCAAGCCAAAAACATTCAGTACTTC,CASSYLGAQAKNIQYF